This record looks at one TCR beta chain sequence and its context. Its antigen is not identified. The PCR had 60 Vbeta and 13 Jbeta primers. The table came from immunoSEQ multiplex PCR; TCRdb's copy has only in-frame clones and leaves some out. The sample holds around 180,000 clones, 65% to 85% seen once. This specimen belongs to a study of cytomegalovirus exposure and HLA in healthy donors. Study-wide points: More clonal expansion characterized HLA-associated TCR beta chains than equally common others in a later analysis. For cytomegalovirus status, the classifier reportedly gave diagnoses with high specificity and sensitivity.

V lost 6 bases, J lost 6 bases, and 9 bases stayed unmatched. The germline V gene encodes CDR1 MNHEY and CDR2 SMNVEV (reference sequence). The CDR3 spans 15 residues. The receptor comes from a boy aged 2 to 9 in good health and CMV-seronegative. The sample taken for sequencing was PBMCs. The chain links TRBV27 to TRBJ2-1; TRBD1 matches at 9 bases. CDR3 sequence (DNA): TGTGCCAGCAGCCCCGGGACAGGGTTTGGCAATGAGCAGTTCTTC. Translating gives CASSPGTGFGNEQFF.